This T cell receptor beta chain comes out of a study of shared clonotypes between healthy human individuals. Notes on this clone: Compared with germline, one end of the junction differs, possibly owing to a read error.

The assay was immunoSEQ multiplex PCR, and TCRdb's table has in-frame clones only and misses some. Of approximately 2.5 million clones listed, roughly 93% are singletons. Per the germline V gene, CDR1 is PRHDT and CDR2 is FYEKMQ (reference sequence). This CDR3 has 12 amino acids. V usage is TRBV13 and J usage is TRBJ1-2, with D maybe TRBD1 (5 bases). The TCR originated in a man younger than 30 in good health. Some clones in this sample may be carry-over from other donors' samples. Sequencing was carried out using naive CD4+ T cells from PBMCs. Subset given: CD45RA+ positively selected. DNA of the CDR3: TGTGCCAGCAGCGCCTGGGCCACAGGATGGGTCTTC. Encoded protein: CASSAWATGWVF.